What follows are 10 T cell receptor beta chains derived from one specimen sequenced in a study of cytomegalovirus exposure and HLA in healthy donors. The PCR employed 60 Vbeta primers together with 13 Jbeta primers. The repertoire was sequenced with immunoSEQ multiplex PCR; TCRdb's copy has only in-frame clones and lacks some. This table holds about 70,000 clones, 86% found once. Material: PBMCs. The receptors were gathered from a woman under 40 in good health and CMV-seronegative.

The chain joins TRBV7-6 to TRBJ2-3; TRBD2 agrees at 11 bases. J gave up 2 bases and V 5 bases, and 3 bases lay outside the gene matches. Germline loops: CDR1 SGHVS, CDR2 FNYEAQ. This CDR3 spans 15 amino acids. For the CDR3, the DNA is TGTGCCAGCAGCCCTAGCGGGAGGCTCACAGATACGCAGTATTTT. Translation gives CASSPSGRLTDTQYF.

The chain joins TRBV2 to TRBJ1-2; D might be TRBD1 (5 bases). V lost 6 bases to trimming and J lost 1 base, with 15 bases between them. CDR3 size: 15 residues. CDR1 and CDR2 from the germline V gene are SNHLY and FYNNEI. CDR3 coding DNA: TGTGCCAGCAGGCAAGGGGCGGGGGTTAACTATGGCTACACCTTC. It is translated as CASRQGAGVNYGYTF.

This clone came up a few times. This sequence joins TRBV4-1 and TRBJ2-1; tentatively, D is TRBD1 (5 bases). The germline V gene encodes CDR1 MGHRA and CDR2 YSYEKL. Trimming stripped 4 bases from V and 7 bases from J, with 8 bases between. CDR3 length: 12 residues. In DNA, the CDR3 is TGCGCCAGCAGCCGGGCAGGGAATGAGCAGTTCTTC. Its protein is CASSRAGNEQFF.

V usage is TRBV5-6 and J usage is TRBJ1-6, with TRBD1 as a possible D gene (6 bases). V lost 4 bases and J lost 5, with 22 bases in between. Germline V gene lookup returns CDR1 SGHDT and CDR2 YYEEEE. The CDR3 has 18 amino acids. The CDR3 sequence: CASSETGSAGINNSPLHF. In nucleotides, the CDR3 is TGTGCCAGCAGCGAGACAGGCTCCGCCGGCATAAATAATTCACCCCTCCACTTT.

The rearrangement joins TRBV28 to TRBJ1-5; D perhaps matches TRBD1 (5 bases). This CDR3 contains 15 residues. V was cut by 0 bases and J by 4 bases, with 10 bases left in between. Germline V gene sequence: CDR1 MDHEN, CDR2 SYDVKM. CDR3 DNA: TGTGCCAGCAGTTTATGGGGGCGGGGGAATCAGCCCCAGCATTTT. Its protein is CASSLWGRGNQPQHF.

This chain connects TRBV19 to TRBJ1-2; D ambiguous. V was cut by 2 bases and J by 2 bases, with 9 bases left in between. This CDR3 region has 14 residues. In germline, CDR1 is LNHDA, CDR2 SQIVND (reference sequence). This CDR3 is CASSIFPLNYGYTF. CDR3 coding DNA: TGTGCCAGTAGTATATTCCCATTGAACTATGGCTACACCTTC.

The chain carries TRBV2 and TRBJ1-4, with 7 nucleotides matching TRBD1. The CDR3 covers 14 residues. CDR1 is SNHLY, CDR2 FYNNEI, per germline. V dropped 5 bases and J dropped 8; count of bases not matched to a gene: 8. This chain's CDR3 is CASSLDRWQEKLFF. CDR3 nucleotides: TGTGCCAGCAGTCTGGACAGGTGGCAAGAAAAACTGTTTTTT.

The chain couples TRBV18 to TRBJ2-1, with 7 nucleotides matching TRBD2. CDR3 size: 19 residues. The ends lost 8 bases at V and 1 base at J; junction bases unmatched: 20. Germline-derived CDR1 and CDR2 are KGHSH and LQKENI. The CDR3 bases are TGTGCCAGCCGCGGGAGCTTGCTAGCTGCCCCAAGATCCTACAATGAGCAGTTCTTC. Residues: CASRGSLLAAPRSYNEQFF.

V usage is TRBV2 and J usage is TRBJ1-6; D gene uncertain. CDR3 length: 15 amino acids. V lost 5 bases to trimming and J lost 4 bases, with 12 bases between them. Germline V gene lookup returns CDR1 SNHLY and CDR2 FYNNEI. The CDR3 loop reads CASSLLDLYNSPLHF. In nucleotides, the CDR3 is TGTGCCAGCAGTCTCTTGGACTTATATAATTCACCCCTCCACTTT.

V gene TRBV5-4 combines with J gene TRBJ2-2; TRBD2 might be the D (5 bases). V was trimmed by 5 bases and J by 5 bases, leaving 19 bases between them. From germline, CDR1 is SGHNT and CDR2 YYREEE (reference sequence). CDR3 size: 16 residues. The CDR3 DNA is TGTGCCAGCAGTACCCCGAGGACTGCCGGGACCGGGGAGCTGTTTTTT. It codes for CASSTPRTAGTGELFF.